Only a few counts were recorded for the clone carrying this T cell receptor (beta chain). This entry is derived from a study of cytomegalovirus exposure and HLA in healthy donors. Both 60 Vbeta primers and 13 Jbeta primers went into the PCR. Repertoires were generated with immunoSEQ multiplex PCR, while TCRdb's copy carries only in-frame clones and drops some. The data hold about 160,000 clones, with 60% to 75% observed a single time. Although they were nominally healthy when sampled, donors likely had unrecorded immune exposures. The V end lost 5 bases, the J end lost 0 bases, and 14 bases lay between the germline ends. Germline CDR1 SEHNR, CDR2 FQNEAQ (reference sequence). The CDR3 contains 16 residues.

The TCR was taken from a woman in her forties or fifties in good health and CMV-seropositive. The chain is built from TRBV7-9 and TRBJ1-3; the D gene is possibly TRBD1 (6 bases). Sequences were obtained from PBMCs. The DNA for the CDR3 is TGTGCCAGCAGCGTCTGGGGACAACGCTCTGGAAACACCATATATTTT. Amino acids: CASSVWGQRSGNTIYF.